This TCR beta chain emerged from a study of CD8+CD57+ T cells in acquired aplastic anemia. Overall study: Sorted cells (CD4+ and CD8+) yielded DNA amounts that averaged roughly 3 ug. Healthy donor CD4+ cell samples had a mean of around 9.9 million reads. Study-wide findings and caveats: Common to patients and controls were 25 to 30 CD8+ CDR3 sequences.

In regard to this clonotype: Its antigen is as yet unknown. As the CDR3 is not closed by the conserved phenylalanine or tryptophan, this likely results from a read error. It is unclear where the CDR3 begins or ends on the DNA, so no DNA is shown, and the CDR3 is as TCRdb lists it.

Both TCR beta VDJ combination and CDR3 sequence profiling were carried out. Genomic DNA was the template for this profiling. From the reads, TCRdb called clonotypes with MiXCR, one entry per CDR3 protein. The profile covers approximately 380,000 distinct CDR3 sequences, with about two thirds appearing a single time and approximately 3.9% taken by the ten largest. The germline V gene encodes CDR1 ENHRY and CDR2 SYGVKD. Termini included, the CDR3 measures 16 amino acids. The chain recombines TRBV10-3 with TRBJ1-2; the DNA was not compared with TRBD1, the D call given in the table. This TCR derives from a human donor in good health, serving as a control. The sample was sorted CD4+, CD8+, or CD8+CD57+ T cells (not recorded which) from PBMCs. CDR3 in amino acids: CAISAPDRNYNYTYGS.